Listed below are T cell receptor beta chains from one sample, sequenced in a study of shared clonotypes between healthy human individuals. Using immunoSEQ multiplex PCR, the repertoire was profiled, and TCRdb retains in-frame clones only, with some absent. There are approximately 2,300,000 clones in the sample; just under 95% occur only once, and around 0.4% lies in the top ten. Sequencing was done on a sample of naive CD4+ T cells from PBMCs. These receptors were taken from a man in his late teens or twenties in good health. Some clones in this sample may be carry-over from other donors' samples. The conserved cysteine and the conserved F or W are not part of the CDR3 here. Clone size, where shown, is once, few, many, or a class for clones that have expanded.

clone size: .
V gene: TRBV7-2
CDR3 protein: ASSSRQGNEKLF

clone size: once
V gene: TRBV11-2
CDR3 protein: ASSRPGQGYTGELF

clone size: .
V gene: TRBV27
CDR3 protein: ASSGGGIRYEQY

clone size: .
V gene: TRBV7-2
CDR3 protein: ASSLVEGVGDQY

clone size: once
V gene: TRBV28
CDR3 protein: ASKPPDGSLGPQH

clone size: .
V gene: TRBV9
CDR3 protein: ASSVVEGARNEQF

clone size: .
V gene: TRBV18
CDR3 protein: ASSPGVSTDTQY

clone size: .
V gene: TRBV6-6
CDR3 protein: ASTRAGQDTQY

clone size: .
V gene: TRBV6-5
CDR3 protein: ASSYSRTLNTEAF

clone size: .
V gene: TRBV4-3
CDR3 protein: ASSQVGAARGTEAF

clone size: .
V gene: TRBV2
CDR3 protein: ASTNGRANEQY

clone size: .
V gene: TRBV6-1
CDR3 protein: ASSEPSGTGYATQY

clone size: .
V gene: TRBV28
CDR3 protein: ASSPQGGNQPQH

clone size: few
V gene: TRBV18
CDR3 protein: ASSPRLAPSGSGTEAF

clone size: once
V gene: TRBV5-5
CDR3 protein: ASSRGLAGADTQY

clone size: .
V gene: TRBV5-5
CDR3 protein: ASSLVFQGSTEAF

clone size: .
V gene: TRBV6-1
CDR3 protein: ASSERGYSNQPQH

clone size: .
V gene: TRBV27
CDR3 protein: ASWAAGGGTLVYEQY

clone size: .
V gene: TRBV29-1
CDR3 protein: SVGRGGITDTQY

clone size: .
V gene: TRBV28
CDR3 protein: ASYRTVNYGYT

clone size: .
V gene: TRBV28
CDR3 protein: ASHTGVLAGPGNT

clone size: .
V gene: TRBV9
CDR3 protein: ASSPPGQDNGYT

clone size: once
V gene: TRBV5-1
CDR3 protein: ASSLSGLRNGYT

clone size: few
V gene: TRBV7-2
CDR3 protein: ASSSGSPTEAF

clone size: .
V gene: TRBV28
CDR3 protein: ASSSGGGNTGELF